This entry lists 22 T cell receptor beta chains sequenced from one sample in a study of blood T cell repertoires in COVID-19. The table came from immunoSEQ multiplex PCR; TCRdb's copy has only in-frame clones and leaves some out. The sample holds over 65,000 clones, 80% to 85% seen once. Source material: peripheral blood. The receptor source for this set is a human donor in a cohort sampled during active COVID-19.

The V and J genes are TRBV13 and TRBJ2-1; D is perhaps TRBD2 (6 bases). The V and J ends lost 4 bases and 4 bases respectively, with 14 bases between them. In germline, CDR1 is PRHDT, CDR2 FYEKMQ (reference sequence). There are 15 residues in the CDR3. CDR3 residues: CASSSLTGGYNEQFF. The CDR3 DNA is TGTGCCAGCAGCTCCCTCACAGGAGGGTACAATGAGCAGTTCTTC. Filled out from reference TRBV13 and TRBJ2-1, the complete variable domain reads AAGVIQSPRHLIKEKRETATLKCYPIPRHDTVYWYQQGPGQDPQFLISFYEKMQSDKGSIPDRFSAQQFSDYHSELNMSSLELGDSALYFCASSSLTGGYNEQFFGPGTRLTVL.

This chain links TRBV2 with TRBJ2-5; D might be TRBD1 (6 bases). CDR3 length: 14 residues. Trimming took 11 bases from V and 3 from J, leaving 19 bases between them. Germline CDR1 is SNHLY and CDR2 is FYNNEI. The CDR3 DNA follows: TGTGCCTCACAGGGCTGGGGTTTTGAAGAGACCCAGTACTTC. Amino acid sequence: CASQGWGFEETQYF.

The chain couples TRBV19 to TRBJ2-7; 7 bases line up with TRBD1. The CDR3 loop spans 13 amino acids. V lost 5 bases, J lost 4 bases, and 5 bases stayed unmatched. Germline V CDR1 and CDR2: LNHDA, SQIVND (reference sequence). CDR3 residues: CASSQTQGYEQYF. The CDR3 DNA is TGTGCCAGTAGTCAGACACAGGGGTACGAGCAGTACTTC.

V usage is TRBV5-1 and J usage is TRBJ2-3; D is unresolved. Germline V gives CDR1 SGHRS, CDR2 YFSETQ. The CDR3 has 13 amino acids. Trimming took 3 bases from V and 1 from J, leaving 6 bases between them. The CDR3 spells CASSSLGTDTQYF. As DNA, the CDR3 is TGCGCCAGCAGCTCCCTCGGCACAGATACGCAGTATTTT.

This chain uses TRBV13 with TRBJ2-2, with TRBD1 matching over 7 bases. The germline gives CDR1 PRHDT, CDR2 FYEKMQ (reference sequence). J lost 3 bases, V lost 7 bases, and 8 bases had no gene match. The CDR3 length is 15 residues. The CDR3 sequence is CASNLQGTDTGELFF. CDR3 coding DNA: TGTGCCAGCAACCTACAGGGGACGGACACCGGGGAGCTGTTTTTT.

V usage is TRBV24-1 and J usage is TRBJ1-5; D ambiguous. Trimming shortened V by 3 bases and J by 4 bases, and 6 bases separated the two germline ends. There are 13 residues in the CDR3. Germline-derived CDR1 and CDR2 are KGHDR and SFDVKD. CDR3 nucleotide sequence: TGTGCCACCAGTGATAACAGTAATCAGCCCCAGCATTTT. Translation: CATSDNSNQPQHF.

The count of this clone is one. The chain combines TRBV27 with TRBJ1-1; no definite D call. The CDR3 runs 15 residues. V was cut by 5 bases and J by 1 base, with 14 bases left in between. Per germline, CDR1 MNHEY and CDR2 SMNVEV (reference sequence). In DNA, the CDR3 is TGTGCCAGCAGTCCCCTGGAGGGTTGGAACACTGAAGCTTTCTTT. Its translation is CASSPLEGWNTEAFF.

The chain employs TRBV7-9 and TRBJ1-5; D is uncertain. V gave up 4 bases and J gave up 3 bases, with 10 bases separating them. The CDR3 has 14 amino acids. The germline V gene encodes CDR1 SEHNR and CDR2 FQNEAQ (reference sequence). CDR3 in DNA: TGTGCCAGCAGCTCCCCTGGCCTCAATCAGCCCCAGCATTTT. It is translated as CASSSPGLNQPQHF.

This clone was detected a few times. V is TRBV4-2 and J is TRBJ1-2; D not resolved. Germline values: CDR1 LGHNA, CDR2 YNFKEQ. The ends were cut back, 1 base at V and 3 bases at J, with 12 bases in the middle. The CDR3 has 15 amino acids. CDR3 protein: CASSQVGREDYGYTF. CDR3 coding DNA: TGTGCCAGCAGCCAAGTTGGAAGGGAGGACTATGGCTACACCTTC.

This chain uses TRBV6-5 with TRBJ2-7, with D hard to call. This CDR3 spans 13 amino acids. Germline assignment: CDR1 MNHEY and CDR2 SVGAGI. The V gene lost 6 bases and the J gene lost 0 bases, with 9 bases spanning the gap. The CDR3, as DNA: TGTGCCAGCAGAACACCCAGCTCCTACGAGCAGTACTTC. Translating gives CASRTPSSYEQYF.

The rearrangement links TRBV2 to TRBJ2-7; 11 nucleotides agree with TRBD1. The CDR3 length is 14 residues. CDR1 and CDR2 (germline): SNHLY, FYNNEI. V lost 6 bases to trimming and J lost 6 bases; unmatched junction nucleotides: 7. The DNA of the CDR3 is TGTGCCAGCAGGCCCCCCGGGACAGGGGGCGAGCAGTACTTC. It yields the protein CASRPPGTGGEQYF.

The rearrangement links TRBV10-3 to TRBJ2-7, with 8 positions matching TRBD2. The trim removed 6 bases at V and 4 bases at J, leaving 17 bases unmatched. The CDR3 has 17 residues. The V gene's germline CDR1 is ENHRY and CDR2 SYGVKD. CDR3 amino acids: CAISRLAKSGGGYEQYF. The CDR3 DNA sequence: TGTGCCATCAGCCGACTAGCGAAAAGTGGGGGGGGATACGAGCAGTACTTC.

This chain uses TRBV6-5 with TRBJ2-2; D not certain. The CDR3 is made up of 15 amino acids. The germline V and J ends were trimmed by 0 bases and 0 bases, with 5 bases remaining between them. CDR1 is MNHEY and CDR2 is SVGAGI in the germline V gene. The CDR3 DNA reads TGTGCCAGCAGTTACTCGAGTACGAACACCGGGGAGCTGTTTTTT. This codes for CASSYSSTNTGELFF.

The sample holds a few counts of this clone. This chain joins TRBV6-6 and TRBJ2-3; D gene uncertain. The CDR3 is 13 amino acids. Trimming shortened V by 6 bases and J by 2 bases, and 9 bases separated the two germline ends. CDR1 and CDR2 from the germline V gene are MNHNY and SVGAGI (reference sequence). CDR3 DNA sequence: TGTGCCAGCAGACGGTTTATCACAGATACGCAGTATTTT. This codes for CASRRFITDTQYF.

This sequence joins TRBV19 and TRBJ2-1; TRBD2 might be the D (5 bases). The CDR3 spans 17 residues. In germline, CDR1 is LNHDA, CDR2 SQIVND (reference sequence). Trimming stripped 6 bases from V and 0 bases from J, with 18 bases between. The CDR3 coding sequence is TGTGCCAGTAGGGCTCCCGCGGGCCGAAGCTCCTACAATGAGCAGTTCTTC. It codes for CASRAPAGRSSYNEQFF.

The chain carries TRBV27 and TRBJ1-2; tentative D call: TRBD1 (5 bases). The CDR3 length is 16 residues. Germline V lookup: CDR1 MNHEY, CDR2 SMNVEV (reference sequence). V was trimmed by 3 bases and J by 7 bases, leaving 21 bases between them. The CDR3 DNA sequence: TGTGCCAGCAGTTTCGCGGGACGAAGGGAACTGGGTGGCTACACCTTC. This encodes CASSFAGRRELGGYTF.

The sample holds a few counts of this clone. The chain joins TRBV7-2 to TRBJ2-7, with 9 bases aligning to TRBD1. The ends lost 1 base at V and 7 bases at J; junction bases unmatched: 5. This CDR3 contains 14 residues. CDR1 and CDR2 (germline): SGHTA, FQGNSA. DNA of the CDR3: TGTGCCAGCAGCTTAGGGGACAGGGCGGGGGAGCAGTACTTC. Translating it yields CASSLGDRAGEQYF.

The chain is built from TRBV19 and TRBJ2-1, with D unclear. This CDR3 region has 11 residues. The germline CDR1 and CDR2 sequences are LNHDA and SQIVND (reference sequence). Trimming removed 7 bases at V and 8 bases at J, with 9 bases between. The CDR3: CASKSAHEQFF. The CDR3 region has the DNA TGTGCCAGTAAAAGCGCCCATGAGCAGTTCTTC.

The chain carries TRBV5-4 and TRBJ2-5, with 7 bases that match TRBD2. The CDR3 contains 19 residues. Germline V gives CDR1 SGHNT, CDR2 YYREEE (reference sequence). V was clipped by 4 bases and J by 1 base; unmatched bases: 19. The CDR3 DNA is TGTGCCAGCAGCCATAGCGGGTTTATCACATGGGGGTTCCAAGAGACCCAGTACTTC. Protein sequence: CASSHSGFITWGFQETQYF.

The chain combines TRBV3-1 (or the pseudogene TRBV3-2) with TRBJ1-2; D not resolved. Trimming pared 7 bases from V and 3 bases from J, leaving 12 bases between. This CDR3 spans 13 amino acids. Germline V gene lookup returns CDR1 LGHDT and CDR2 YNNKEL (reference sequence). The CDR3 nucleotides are TGTGCCAGCAAGGATGGCGGAGACTATGGCTACACCTTC. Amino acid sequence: CASKDGGDYGYTF.

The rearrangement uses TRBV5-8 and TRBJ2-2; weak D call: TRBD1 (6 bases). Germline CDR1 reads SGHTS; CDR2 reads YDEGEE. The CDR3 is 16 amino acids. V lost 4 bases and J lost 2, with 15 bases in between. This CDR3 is CASSPTNRDNTGELFF. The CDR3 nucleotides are TGTGCCAGCAGCCCTACCAACAGGGACAACACCGGGGAGCTGTTTTTT.

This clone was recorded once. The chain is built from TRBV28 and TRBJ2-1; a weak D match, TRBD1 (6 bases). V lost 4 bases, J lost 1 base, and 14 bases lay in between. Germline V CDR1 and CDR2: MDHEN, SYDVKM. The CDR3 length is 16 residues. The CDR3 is CASSSETGPSYNEQFF. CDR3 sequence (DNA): TGTGCCAGCAGTTCAGAGACAGGTCCGTCCTACAATGAGCAGTTCTTC.